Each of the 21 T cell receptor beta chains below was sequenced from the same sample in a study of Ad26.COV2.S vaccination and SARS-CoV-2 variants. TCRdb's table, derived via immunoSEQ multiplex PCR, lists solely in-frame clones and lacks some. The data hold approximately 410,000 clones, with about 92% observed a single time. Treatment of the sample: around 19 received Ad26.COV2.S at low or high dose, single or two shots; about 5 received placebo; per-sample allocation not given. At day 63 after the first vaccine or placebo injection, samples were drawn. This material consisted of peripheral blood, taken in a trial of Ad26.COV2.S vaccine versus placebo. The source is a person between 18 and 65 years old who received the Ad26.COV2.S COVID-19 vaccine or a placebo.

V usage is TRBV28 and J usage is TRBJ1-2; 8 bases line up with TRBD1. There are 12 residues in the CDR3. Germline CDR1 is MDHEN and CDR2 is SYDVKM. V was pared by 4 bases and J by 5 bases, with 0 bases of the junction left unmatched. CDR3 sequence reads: CASSWTGYGYTF. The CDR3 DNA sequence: TGTGCCAGCAGTTGGACAGGGTATGGCTACACCTTC.

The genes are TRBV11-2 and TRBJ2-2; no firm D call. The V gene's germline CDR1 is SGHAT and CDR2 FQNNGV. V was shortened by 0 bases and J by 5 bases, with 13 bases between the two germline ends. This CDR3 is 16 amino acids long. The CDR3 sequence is CASSLDHGVPTGELFF. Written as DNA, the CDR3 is TGTGCCAGCAGCTTAGATCACGGCGTACCGACCGGGGAGCTGTTTTTT.

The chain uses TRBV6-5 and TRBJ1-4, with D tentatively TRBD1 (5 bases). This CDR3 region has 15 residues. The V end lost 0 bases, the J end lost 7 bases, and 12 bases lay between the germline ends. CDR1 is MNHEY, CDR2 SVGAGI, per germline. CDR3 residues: CASSYSAGRGEKLFF. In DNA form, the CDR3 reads TGTGCCAGCAGTTACTCGGCAGGGAGAGGTGAAAAACTGTTTTTT.

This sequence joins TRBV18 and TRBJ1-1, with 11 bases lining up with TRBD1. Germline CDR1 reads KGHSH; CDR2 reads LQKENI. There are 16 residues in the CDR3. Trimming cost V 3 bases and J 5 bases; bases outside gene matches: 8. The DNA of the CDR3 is TGTGCCAGCTCACCGGGACAGGGGGAGGTCCTGACTGAAGCTTTCTTT. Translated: CASSPGQGEVLTEAFF.

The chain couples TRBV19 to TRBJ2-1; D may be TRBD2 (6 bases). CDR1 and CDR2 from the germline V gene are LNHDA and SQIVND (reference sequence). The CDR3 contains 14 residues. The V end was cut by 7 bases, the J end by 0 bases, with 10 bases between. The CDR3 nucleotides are TGTGCCAGTAACCCTAGCGTCTCCTACAATGAGCAGTTCTTC. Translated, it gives CASNPSVSYNEQFF.

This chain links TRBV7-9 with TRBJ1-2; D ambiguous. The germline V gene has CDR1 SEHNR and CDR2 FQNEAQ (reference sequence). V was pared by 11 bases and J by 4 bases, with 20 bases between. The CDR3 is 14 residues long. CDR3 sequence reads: CAAPDPGLVYGYTF. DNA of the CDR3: TGTGCCGCCCCCGACCCGGGTCTTGTCTATGGCTACACCTTC.

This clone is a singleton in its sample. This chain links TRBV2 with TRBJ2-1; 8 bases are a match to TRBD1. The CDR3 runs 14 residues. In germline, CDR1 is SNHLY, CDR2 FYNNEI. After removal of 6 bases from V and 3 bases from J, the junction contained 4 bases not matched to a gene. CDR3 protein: CASRDRAVYNEQFF. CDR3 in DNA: TGTGCCAGCAGGGACAGGGCGGTCTACAATGAGCAGTTCTTC. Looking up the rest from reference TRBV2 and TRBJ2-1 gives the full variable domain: EPEVTQTPSHQVTQMGQEVILRCVPISNHLYFYWYRQILGQKVEFLVSFYNNEISEKSEIFDDQFSVERPDGSNFTLKIRSTKLEDSAMYFCASRDRAVYNEQFFGPGTRLTVL.

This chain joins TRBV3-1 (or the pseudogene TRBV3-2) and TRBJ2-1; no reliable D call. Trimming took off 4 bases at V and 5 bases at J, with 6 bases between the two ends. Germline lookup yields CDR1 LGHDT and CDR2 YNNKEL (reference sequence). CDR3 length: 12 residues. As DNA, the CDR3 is TGTGCCAGCAGCCGCCTACACAATGAGCAGTTCTTC. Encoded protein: CASSRLHNEQFF.

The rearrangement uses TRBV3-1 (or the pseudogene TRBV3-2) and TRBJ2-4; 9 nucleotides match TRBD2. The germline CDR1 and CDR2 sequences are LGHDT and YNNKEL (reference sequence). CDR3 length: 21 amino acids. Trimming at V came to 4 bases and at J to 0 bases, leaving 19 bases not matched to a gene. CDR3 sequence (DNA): TGTGCCAGCAGCCCACAGGCCTCGTGGCTAGCGGGGTCACTAGCCAAAAACATTCAGTACTTC. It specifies CASSPQASWLAGSLAKNIQYF.

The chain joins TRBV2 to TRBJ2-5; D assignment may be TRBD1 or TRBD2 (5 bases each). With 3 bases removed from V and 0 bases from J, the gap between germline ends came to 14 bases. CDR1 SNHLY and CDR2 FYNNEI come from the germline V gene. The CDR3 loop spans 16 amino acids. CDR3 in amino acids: CASSDLGLANQETQYF. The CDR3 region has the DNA TGTGCCAGCAGTGATTTGGGGCTAGCTAACCAAGAGACCCAGTACTTC.

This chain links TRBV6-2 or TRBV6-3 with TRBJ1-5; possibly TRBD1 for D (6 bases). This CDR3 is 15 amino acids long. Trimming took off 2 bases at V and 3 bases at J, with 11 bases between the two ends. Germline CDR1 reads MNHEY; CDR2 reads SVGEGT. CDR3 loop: CASSYPDRFNQPQHF. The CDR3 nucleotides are TGTGCCAGCAGTTACCCGGACAGATTCAATCAGCCCCAGCATTTT.

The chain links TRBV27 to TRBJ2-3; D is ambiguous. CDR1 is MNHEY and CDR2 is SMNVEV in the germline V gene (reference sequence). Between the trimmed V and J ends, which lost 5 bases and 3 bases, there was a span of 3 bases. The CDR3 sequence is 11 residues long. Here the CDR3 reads CASSQTDTQYF. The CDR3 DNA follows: TGTGCCAGCAGTCAGACAGATACGCAGTATTTT.

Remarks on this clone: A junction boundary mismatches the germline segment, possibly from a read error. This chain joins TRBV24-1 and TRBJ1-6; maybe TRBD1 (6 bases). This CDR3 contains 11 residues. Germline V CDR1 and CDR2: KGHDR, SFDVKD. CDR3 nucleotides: TGTGCCACCAGTGATGGGACATCGAGGATCTTT. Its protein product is CATSDGTSRIF.

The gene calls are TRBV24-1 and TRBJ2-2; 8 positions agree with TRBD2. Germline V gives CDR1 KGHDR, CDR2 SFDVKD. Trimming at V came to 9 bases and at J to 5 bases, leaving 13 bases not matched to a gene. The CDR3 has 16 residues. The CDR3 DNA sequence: TGTGCCACCCGGGGGGGAAAGGGTAAATTGACCGGGGAGCTGTTTTTT. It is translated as CATRGGKGKLTGELFF.

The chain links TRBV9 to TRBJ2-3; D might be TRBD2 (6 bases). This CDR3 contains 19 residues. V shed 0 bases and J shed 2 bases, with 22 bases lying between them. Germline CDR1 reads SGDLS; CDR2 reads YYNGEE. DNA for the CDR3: TGTGCCAGCAGCGTAGCTACGGGAGTGGGGCGGGGTTACACAGATACGCAGTATTTT. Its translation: CASSVATGVGRGYTDTQYF.

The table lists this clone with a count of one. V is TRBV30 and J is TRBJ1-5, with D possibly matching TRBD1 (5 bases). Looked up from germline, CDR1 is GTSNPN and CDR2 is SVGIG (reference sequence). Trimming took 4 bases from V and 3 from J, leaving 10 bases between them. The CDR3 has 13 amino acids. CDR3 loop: CAWNRGPNQPQHF. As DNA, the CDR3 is TGTGCCTGGAACCGGGGCCCCAATCAGCCCCAGCATTTT. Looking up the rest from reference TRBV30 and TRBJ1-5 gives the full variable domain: SQTIHQWPATLVQPVGSPLSLECTVEGTSNPNLYWYRQAAGRGLQLLFYSVGIGQISSEVPQNLSASRPQDRQFILSSKKLLLSDSGFYLCAWNRGPNQPQHFGDGTRLSIL.

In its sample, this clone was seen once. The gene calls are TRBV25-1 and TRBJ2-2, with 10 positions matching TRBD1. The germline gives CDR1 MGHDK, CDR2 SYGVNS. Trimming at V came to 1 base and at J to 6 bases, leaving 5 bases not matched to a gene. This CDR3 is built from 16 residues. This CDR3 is CASSESRQGASGELFF. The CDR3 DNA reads TGTGCCAGCAGTGAATCAAGACAGGGGGCCTCCGGGGAGCTGTTTTTT.

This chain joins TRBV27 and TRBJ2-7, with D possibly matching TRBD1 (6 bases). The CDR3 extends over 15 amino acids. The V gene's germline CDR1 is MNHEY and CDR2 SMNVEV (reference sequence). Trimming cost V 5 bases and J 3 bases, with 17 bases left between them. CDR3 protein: CASSTRAGAYYEQYF. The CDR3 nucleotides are TGTGCCAGCAGTACCCGGGCAGGGGCTTACTACGAGCAGTACTTC.

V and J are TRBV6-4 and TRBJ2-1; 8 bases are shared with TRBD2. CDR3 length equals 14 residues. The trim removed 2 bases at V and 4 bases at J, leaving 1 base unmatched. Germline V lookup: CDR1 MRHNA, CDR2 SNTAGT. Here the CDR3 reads CASSDSGGYNEQFF. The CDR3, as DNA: TGTGCCAGCAGTGACAGCGGGGGTTACAATGAGCAGTTCTTC.

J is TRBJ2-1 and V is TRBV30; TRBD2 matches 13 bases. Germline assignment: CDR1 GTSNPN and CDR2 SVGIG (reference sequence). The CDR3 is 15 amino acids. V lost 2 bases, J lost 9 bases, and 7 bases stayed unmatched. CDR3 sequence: CAWSIGLAGVGEQFF. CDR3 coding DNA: TGTGCCTGGAGTATAGGACTAGCGGGGGTTGGTGAGCAGTTCTTC.

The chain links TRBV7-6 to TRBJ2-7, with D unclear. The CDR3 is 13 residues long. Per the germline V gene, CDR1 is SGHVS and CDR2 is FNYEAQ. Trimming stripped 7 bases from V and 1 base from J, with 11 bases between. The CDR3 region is CASTNLGSYEQYF. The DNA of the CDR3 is TGTGCCAGCACCAATTTGGGGTCCTACGAGCAGTACTTC.